Listed below are T cell receptor beta chains from one sample, sequenced in a study of early stage breast cancer tumors. Sequencing was performed with immunoSEQ multiplex PCR; in TCRdb, only in-frame clones are kept and a portion is missing. The data hold over 5,500 clones, with over 60% observed a single time. The source material was normal breast tissue next to the tumor. The receptors were sampled from a person aged 50 to 59 with breast cancer. Both conserved end residues are part of each CDR3. D genes are given only for firm matches. Rows give clone size only sometimes, using once, few, many, or a class for an expanded clone.

V gene	D gene	J gene	clone size	CDR3 DNA	CDR3 protein
TRBV5-5	-	TRBJ1-3	medium-sized	TGTGCCAGCAGCTTGGGACAGTCTGGAAACACCATATATTTT	CASSLGQSGNTIYF
TRBV7-3	-	TRBJ2-2	-	TGTGCCAGCAGCCAGGGGGCGGGAGCGAACACCGGGGAGCTGTTTTTT	CASSQGAGANTGELFF
TRBV30	-	TRBJ2-3	-	TGTGCCTGGAGTGTGACGTCGGGAGCTAAAGATACGCAGTATTTT	CAWSVTSGAKDTQYF
TRBV2	TRBD1	TRBJ2-5	-	TGTGCCAGCAGTGAGGACAGGGGTAGGGGCCAAGAGACCCAGTACTTC	CASSEDRGRGQETQYF
TRBV5-4	TRBD1	TRBJ1-2	large	TGTGCCAGCAGGGAGGGGACAGCCTATGGCTACACCTTC	CASREGTAYGYTF
TRBV5-1	TRBD2	TRBJ2-3	-	TGCGCCAGCAGCTTTCTAGTCGGGACTAGCACGGATACGCAGTATTTT	CASSFLVGTSTDTQYF
TRBV10-3	-	TRBJ2-7	-	TGTGCCATCAGGGGACCCCCTCAAGAGGGCTCCTACGAGCAGTACTTC	CAIRGPPQEGSYEQYF
TRBV18	-	TRBJ2-2	-	TGTGCCAGCTCACCTCGGGCAGTAAACACCGGGGAGCTGTTTTTT	CASSPRAVNTGELFF
TRBV6-1	-	TRBJ1-4	-	TGTGCCAGCAGTGGCGAAAGTGTTGAAAAACTGTTTTTT	CASSGESVEKLFF
TRBV5-1	-	TRBJ1-1	-	TGCGCCAGCAGCTTGGGGGGCAGCTTTTCGAACACTGAAGCTTTCTTT	CASSLGGSFSNTEAFF